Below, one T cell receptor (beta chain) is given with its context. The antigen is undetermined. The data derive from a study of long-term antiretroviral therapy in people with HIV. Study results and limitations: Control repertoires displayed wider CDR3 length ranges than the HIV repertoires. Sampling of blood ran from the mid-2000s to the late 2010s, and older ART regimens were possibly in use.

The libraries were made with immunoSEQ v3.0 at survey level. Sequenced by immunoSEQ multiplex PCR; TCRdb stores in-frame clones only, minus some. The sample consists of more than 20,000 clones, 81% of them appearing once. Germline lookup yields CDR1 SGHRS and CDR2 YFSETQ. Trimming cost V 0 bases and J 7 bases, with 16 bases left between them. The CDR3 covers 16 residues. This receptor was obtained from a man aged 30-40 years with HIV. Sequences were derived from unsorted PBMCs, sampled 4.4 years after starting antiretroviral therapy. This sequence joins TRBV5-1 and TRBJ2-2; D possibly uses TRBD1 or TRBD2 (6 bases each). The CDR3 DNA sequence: TGCGCCAGCAGCTTGGCCAGGGGAGGTGGTGGCGGGGAGCTGTTTTTT. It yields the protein CASSLARGGGGGELFF. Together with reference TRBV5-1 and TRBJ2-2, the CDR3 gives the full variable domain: KAGVTQTPRYLIKTRGQQVTLSCSPISGHRSVSWYQQTPGQGLQFLFEYFSETQRNKGNFPGRFSGRQFSNSRSEMNVSTLELGDSALYLCASSLARGGGGGELFFGEGSRLTVL.